This is a list of T cell receptor beta chains from one sample in a study of blood T cell repertoires in COVID-19. The protocol was immunoSEQ multiplex PCR, while the TCRdb copy is restricted to in-frame clones and leaves out a portion. The sample has fewer than 200,000 clones; 84% are singletons. The sequenced material came from PBMCs or T cells enriched from blood (not recorded which). These receptors were collected from a woman between 25 and 40 years old who had been exposed to COVID-19. CDR3s include the opening cysteine and the closing phenylalanine or tryptophan. D genes are given only for firm matches. A clone size is listed for some rows: how often the clone was seen (once, few, many), or a class if it is expanded.

j_call	v_call	d_call	clone_size	cdr3_length	cdr3_nt	cdr3_aa
TRBJ1-5	TRBV2	.	few	14	TGTGCCAGCAGTGAAGAGTCGGGTATCCAGCCCCAGCATTTT	CASSEESGIQPQHF
TRBJ1-2	TRBV11-1	TRBD1	.	14	TGTGCCAGCAGCTTACAAGAGACAGGGAATGGCTACACCTTC	CASSLQETGNGYTF
TRBJ2-5	TRBV2	.	.	12	TGTGCCAGCACTCAGGTCCAAGAGACCCAGTACTTC	CASTQVQETQYF
TRBJ1-2	TRBV29-1	.	.	13	TGCAGCGTTGGTGGGGGCGTCGAAGTTGGCTACACCTTC	CSVGGGVEVGYTF
TRBJ1-2	TRBV14	.	.	13	TGTGCCAGCAGCCTTACGTCGGGCTATGGCTACACCTTC	CASSLTSGYGYTF
TRBJ2-7	TRBV10-3	TRBD1	.	16	TGTGCCATCACGTCACAGTCGGGACAGGGCTTCTACGAGCAGTACTTC	CAITSQSGQGFYEQYF
TRBJ1-2	TRBV20-1	.	.	11	TGCAGTGCGAGGAGACAGGATGGCTACACCTTC	CSARRQDGYTF
TRBJ1-4	TRBV30	TRBD1	once	15	TGTGCCTGGAGTAAACAGGGGACAGTCAATGAAAAACTGTTTTTT	CAWSKQGTVNEKLFF
TRBJ1-2	TRBV4-1	.	.	16	TGCGCCAGCAGCCAATTGCCCGGGAGAATTAACTATGGCTACACCTTC	CASSQLPGRINYGYTF
TRBJ1-2	TRBV12-3/TRBV12-4	.	.	13	TGTGCCAGCAGTTTAGTAGGGGCCGGTGGCTACACCTTC	CASSLVGAGGYTF
TRBJ2-3	TRBV11-3	TRBD2	once	15	TGTGCCAGCAGCTTACGGACTAGCGGCACAGATACGCAGTATTTT	CASSLRTSGTDTQYF
TRBJ2-7	TRBV20-1	.	.	14	TGCAGTGCTAGTTCCCCGGGATCCCAGAACGAGCAGTACTTC	CSASSPGSQNEQYF
TRBJ2-3	TRBV9	.	.	16	TGTGCCAGCAGCCCCCGGACTTTTCCTAGCACAGATACGCAGTATTTT	CASSPRTFPSTDTQYF
TRBJ1-6	TRBV15	.	.	15	TGTGCCACCAGCAGAGATGGACAGATTAATTCACCCCTCCACTTT	CATSRDGQINSPLHF
TRBJ2-1	TRBV5-5	.	.	16	TGTGCCAGCAGAGGTCGGGACAAGAGCTCCTACAATGAGCAGTTCTTC	CASRGRDKSSYNEQFF
TRBJ1-1	TRBV20-1	.	.	11	TGCAGTGCTAGGATGAGGACTGAAGCTTTCTTT	CSARMRTEAFF
TRBJ2-5	TRBV5-1	TRBD2	.	17	TGCGCCAGCAGCGCGACGACTGGAGGTAGCGGGGAAGAGACCCAGTACTTC	CASSATTGGSGEETQYF
TRBJ2-2	TRBV6-1	.	.	12	TGTGCCAGCAGCCAGAACACCGGGGAGCTGTTTTTT	CASSQNTGELFF
TRBJ2-1	TRBV7-2	TRBD1	.	14	TGTGCCAGCAGCTACGGGACAGTTAACAATGAGCAGTTCTTC	CASSYGTVNNEQFF
TRBJ1-2	TRBV4-1	.	.	16	TGCGCCAGCAGCCAAGGGTATGGTCGTCAGCGGATAATCTACACCTTC	CASSQGYGRQRIIYTF
TRBJ1-2	TRBV2	TRBD1	.	15	TGTGCCAGCAGTTCCCGACAGGGCCAAGGTATTGGCTACACCTTC	CASSSRQGQGIGYTF
TRBJ2-3	TRBV7-8	TRBD1	.	15	TGTGCCAGCAGCCGCCGGGACAGTAGCACAGATACGCAGTATTTT	CASSRRDSSTDTQYF
TRBJ2-3	TRBV29-1	TRBD2	.	14	TGCAGCGTGGGTAGCGGGGGGGCTGGGGATACGCAGTATTTT	CSVGSGGAGDTQYF
TRBJ2-7	TRBV25-1	.	.	12	TGTGCCAGCCGTGCAGGCGCCTACGAGCAGTACTTC	CASRAGAYEQYF
TRBJ1-1	TRBV5-4	TRBD1	.	16	TGTGCCAGCAGCTCGGGACAGGGGGCGATGAACACTGAAGCTTTCTTT	CASSSGQGAMNTEAFF
TRBJ1-6	TRBV19	.	.	14	TGTGCCAGTAGTATTGCAGGGGATGAAGGGCCCCTCCACTTT	CASSIAGDEGPLHF
TRBJ1-1	TRBV5-6	.	.	13	TGTGCCAGCAGCTTTACCAGGTTCGGTGAAGCTTTCTTT	CASSFTRFGEAFF
TRBJ2-5	TRBV7-8	TRBD2	.	17	TGTGCCAGCAGCTTAGCCCGACTAGCGGGGGGCCAAGAGACCCAGTACTTC	CASSLARLAGGQETQYF
TRBJ2-7	TRBV4-3	TRBD1	.	14	TGCGCCAGCAGCCAAGTTCGGACAGGGGGCGAGCAGTACTTC	CASSQVRTGGEQYF
TRBJ2-1	TRBV6-5	.	.	15	TGTGCCAGCAGTTATAGGGGGAACTCCTACAATGAGCAGTTCTTC	CASSYRGNSYNEQFF
TRBJ1-2	TRBV5-6	.	.	12	TGTGCCAGCAGCCCCCAGGGAAGAGGCTACACCTTC	CASSPQGRGYTF
TRBJ2-7	TRBV3-1/TRBV3-2	.	.	15	TGTGCCAGCAGCCAAGGCGTTTATGAGGCCCACGAGCAGTACTTC	CASSQGVYEAHEQYF
TRBJ2-2	TRBV5-1	.	.	14	TGCGCCAGCAGCCAAGACAGAACCACCGGGGAGCTGTTTTTT	CASSQDRTTGELFF
TRBJ1-5	TRBV11-2	.	.	13	TGTGCCAGCAGCCGGACAGTCAATCAGCCCCAGCATTTT	CASSRTVNQPQHF
TRBJ1-2	TRBV2	.	.	14	TGTGCCAGCAGTGTTGGCACTCGAGGCGTGGGCTACACCTTC	CASSVGTRGVGYTF
TRBJ1-5	TRBV7-2	TRBD1	.	15	TGTGCCAGCAGCTCGGACAGGGCTGGAAATCAGCCCCAGCATTTT	CASSSDRAGNQPQHF
TRBJ1-1	TRBV27	.	.	16	TGTGCCAGCAGTTTAATATCGCCAGGGGCGAACACTGAAGCTTTCTTT	CASSLISPGANTEAFF
TRBJ1-4	TRBV29-1	.	.	14	TGCAGCGTTGAAGAAGGAGGACTTAATGAAAAACTGTTTTTT	CSVEEGGLNEKLFF
TRBJ2-7	TRBV18	.	few	14	TGTGCCAGCTCACTGAACCCTCAGGACTACGAGCAGTACTTC	CASSLNPQDYEQYF
TRBJ2-7	TRBV12-3/TRBV12-4	TRBD1	once	13	TGTGCCAGCAGATATAGGACAGGGGGAACCCAGTACTTC	CASRYRTGGTQYF
TRBJ2-1	TRBV19	.	.	13	TGTGCCAGTAGTACCGCAGGTTCTCCCGAGCAGTTCTTC	CASSTAGSPEQFF
TRBJ1-6	TRBV12-2	.	.	15	TGTGCAAGTCGCGCCCATCGGGACAGCTATTCACCCCTCCACTTT	CASRAHRDSYSPLHF
TRBJ2-1	TRBV5-4	TRBD2	once	15	TGTGCCAGCAGCCCGAGGACTAGCGGGGGCGGTGAGCAGTTCTTC	CASSPRTSGGGEQFF
TRBJ2-4	TRBV2	.	.	20	TGTGCCAGCAGTGAGAGCGAGACAGGCAGGGGGGAAATAGCCAAAAACATTCAGTACTTC	CASSESETGRGEIAKNIQYF
TRBJ2-5	TRBV6-5	TRBD1	once	15	TGTGCCAGCAGTTATTATACAGGGGGCGGGGAGACCCAGTACTTC	CASSYYTGGGETQYF
TRBJ2-1	TRBV7-9	.	.	13	TGTGCCAGCAGCTTAGGCCAGGGGGGTCAGCAGTTCTTC	CASSLGQGGQQFF
TRBJ2-5	TRBV4-1	TRBD2	.	17	TGCGCCAGCAGCCCAGAGGGACTAGCGGGGGGGCAAGAGACCCAGTACTTC	CASSPEGLAGGQETQYF
TRBJ2-2	TRBV5-1	TRBD2	.	14	TGCGCCAGCAGCGTGGGACTAAACACCGGGGAGCTGTTTTTT	CASSVGLNTGELFF
TRBJ2-3	TRBV9	.	.	14	TGTGCCAGCAGCGTTGGGGGGACCGAGGATACGCAGTATTTT	CASSVGGTEDTQYF
TRBJ1-4	TRBV5-4	TRBD1	.	15	TGTGCCAGCAGCAGGACAGGGGAAGGAGGTGAAAAACTGTTTTTT	CASSRTGEGGEKLFF
TRBJ1-5	TRBV5-6	TRBD1	many	15	TGTGCCAGCAGCCTACTACGGGACAGAAATCAGCCCCAGCATTTT	CASSLLRDRNQPQHF
TRBJ1-2	TRBV4-3	TRBD1	.	14	TGCGCCAGCAGCCAAAACGACAGGGGCTCTGGCTACACCTTC	CASSQNDRGSGYTF
TRBJ2-4	TRBV7-9	.	.	11	TGTGCCAGCAGCTTAGGAGTTCCTCAGTACTTC	CASSLGVPQYF
TRBJ2-1	TRBV18	TRBD2	.	16	TGTGCCAGCTCACTGAGACTAGCGGGGGGAATGAATGAGCAGTTCTTC	CASSLRLAGGMNEQFF
TRBJ2-1	TRBV5-1	.	.	15	TGCGCCAGCAGCTTGGGTCAGGGCTCCTACAATGAGCAGTTCTTC	CASSLGQGSYNEQFF
TRBJ1-5	TRBV4-3	TRBD1	.	19	TGCGCCAGCAGCCAGGGCCGGGACAGGGAAGTTTATAGCAATCAGCCCCAGCATTTT	CASSQGRDREVYSNQPQHF
TRBJ2-7	TRBV19	TRBD2	few	15	TGTGCCAGTAGTAATGGAGCGGGGTATCCCTACGAGCAGTACTTC	CASSNGAGYPYEQYF